This T cell receptor beta chain was observed in a study of CD8+CD57+ T cells in acquired aplastic anemia. Before being chosen for sequencing, patients had shown CD8+CD57+ cell expansion by flow cytometry. A severe acquired aplastic anemia diagnosis applied to all patients. The CDR3 totals 15 residues. Trimming shortened V by 0 bases and J by 2 bases, and 11 bases separated the two germline ends. CDR1 and CDR2 (germline): MNHEY, SVGAGI. For CDR3 and TCR beta VDJ profiling, genomic DNA was the template used. TCRdb re-called the reads through MiXCR, storing one row per CDR3 protein. The table records roughly 260,000 distinct CDR3 sequences, approximately 45% of them present only once. This clonotype was counted many times. Its antigen is undetermined. Study-wide results and limits: There were some 27 CD8+ CDR3 sequences that occurred in both patients and controls. The CD8+ Simpson's diversity of patients and controls was not significantly different.

The V gene is TRBV6-5, the J gene TRBJ2-7, with D unresolved. The sequenced sample was sorted CD4+, CD8+, or CD8+CD57+ T cells (not recorded which) from PBMCs. This sequence originates from a human donor with aplastic anemia. CDR3 in amino acids: CASSYSNVQTYEQYF. The DNA for the CDR3 is TGTGCCAGCAGTTACTCGAACGTCCAAACCTACGAGCAGTACTTC.